Below are 17 T cell receptor beta chains sequenced from a single sample in a study of technical replicates of blood from several donors (dated by TCRdb to the late 2010s). The library was produced with the immunoSEQ multiplex PCR assay. TCRdb carries this immuneACCESS record with in-frame sequences only. Its versions omit some clonotypes, under half of them owing to an unresolved V gene in the studies checked, with the rest unexplained. The sample contains about 80,000 clones, approximately 96% of them found a single time. Roughly 0.35% of the sample is in the top ten clones. Sequences were obtained from T cells isolated from PBMCs. The receptors shown here come from a human donor in good health.

This clone was observed once. The rearrangement uses TRBV7-9 and TRBJ1-2; 8 bases agree with TRBD1. The J segment lost 3 bases and the V segment lost 5 bases, leaving 5 bases of the junction unmatched. This CDR3 comprises 14 residues. CDR1 is SEHNR and CDR2 is FQNEAQ in the germline V gene (reference sequence). The CDR3 loop reads CASSPGQGDYGYTF. The DNA of the CDR3 is TGTGCCAGCAGCCCAGGACAGGGAGACTATGGCTACACCTTC.

The J gene is TRBJ1-1, the V gene TRBV11-2; a possible D gene is TRBD1 (6 bases). The V gene lost 1 base and the J gene lost 10 bases, with 16 bases spanning the gap. This CDR3 is 14 amino acids long. The germline V gene has CDR1 SGHAT and CDR2 FQNNGV. CDR3 sequence: CASSLGTDPFLAFF. CDR3 coding DNA: TGTGCCAGCAGCTTAGGGACAGACCCGTTTTTAGCTTTCTTT. Filled out from reference TRBV11-2 and TRBJ1-1, the complete variable domain reads EAGVAQSPRYKIIEKRQSVAFWCNPISGHATLYWYQQILGQGPKLLIQFQNNGVVDDSQLPKDRFSAERLKGVDSTLKIQPAKLEDSAVYLCASSLGTDPFLAFFGQGTRLTVV.

The chain couples TRBV9 to TRBJ2-7; 7 nucleotides agree with TRBD1. Germline V gene lookup returns CDR1 SGDLS and CDR2 YYNGEE. The CDR3 extends over 13 amino acids. After removal of 2 bases from V and 2 bases from J, the junction contained 1 base not matched to a gene. CDR3 sequence: CASSVGTAYEQYF. For the CDR3, the DNA is TGTGCCAGCAGCGTGGGGACAGCCTACGAGCAGTACTTC. Looking up the rest from reference TRBV9 and TRBJ2-7 gives the full variable domain: DSGVTQTPKHLITATGQRVTLRCSPRSGDLSVYWYQQSLDQGLQFLIQYYNGEERAKGNILERFSAQQFPDLHSELNLSSLELGDSALYFCASSVGTAYEQYFGPGTRLTVT.

The V and J genes are TRBV6-6 and TRBJ2-1; 8 nucleotides agree with TRBD2. Germline CDR1 and CDR2: MNHNY and SVGAGI (reference sequence). CDR3 length equals 16 residues. V trimming: 5 bases; J trimming: 6 bases; junction bases outside the gene matches: 12. Written as DNA, the CDR3 is TGTGCCAGCAGTCCCCAGCGGGAGACCTATCCCAATGAGCAGTTCTTC. Residues: CASSPQRETYPNEQFF.

This clone was observed once. The chain combines TRBV7-2 with TRBJ1-1, with 7 bases aligning to TRBD1. This CDR3 comprises 14 residues. Germline V gene lookup returns CDR1 SGHTA and CDR2 FQGNSA. Germline trimming cut 5 bases from V and 1 base from J; bases unmatched to any gene: 4. The CDR3 DNA reads TGTGCCAGCAGCCCCGACAGGGCGAACACTGAAGCTTTCTTT. Its translation is CASSPDRANTEAFF.

The rearrangement uses TRBV18 and TRBJ2-6; 9 nucleotides line up with TRBD1. The CDR3 consists of 17 residues. The ends lost 2 bases at V and 1 base at J; junction bases unmatched: 3. Germline V lookup: CDR1 KGHSH, CDR2 LQKENI. The CDR3 DNA is TGTGCCAGCTCACCAGGACAGGGGAGATCTGGGGCCAACGTCCTGACTTTC. Residues: CASSPGQGRSGANVLTF. Complete variable domain (other parts from reference TRBV18 and TRBJ2-6): NAGVMQNPRHLVRRRGQEARLRCSPMKGHSHVYWYRQLPEEGLKFMVYLQKENIIDESGMPKERFSAEFPKEGPSILRIQQVVRGDSAAYFCASSPGQGRSGANVLTFGAGSRLTVL.

This clone is a singleton in its sample. The genes are TRBV11-2 and TRBJ2-2; the match to TRBD2 covers 7 bases. This CDR3 has 13 amino acids. Germline CDR1 is SGHAT and CDR2 is FQNNGV. V was clipped by 11 bases and J by 3 bases; unmatched bases: 6. CDR3 residues: CAGGGSHTGELFF. The DNA of the CDR3 is TGTGCCGGGGGGGGGTCTCACACCGGGGAGCTGTTTTTT.

The chain uses TRBV10-3 and TRBJ2-7; perhaps TRBD1 as D (6 bases). Germline V gene lookup returns CDR1 ENHRY and CDR2 SYGVKD. The germline V and J ends were trimmed by 2 bases and 6 bases, with 14 bases remaining between them. This CDR3 has 14 amino acids. CDR3 sequence reads: CAISEIQVGGEQYF. The CDR3 nucleotides are TGTGCCATCAGTGAGATCCAAGTAGGGGGCGAGCAGTACTTC.

The chain's CDR3 is CASSLVGQGMNEQFF. The CDR3 coding sequence is TGCGCCAGCAGCTTGGTGGGACAGGGTATGAATGAGCAGTTCTTC. J is TRBJ2-1 and V is TRBV5-1; 9 bases map to TRBD1. J gave up 7 bases and V 0 bases, and 5 bases lay outside the gene matches. This CDR3 is built from 15 residues. The germline V gene has CDR1 SGHRS and CDR2 YFSETQ. The variable domain in full, with the rest retrieved from reference TRBV5-1 and TRBJ2-1, is KAGVTQTPRYLIKTRGQQVTLSCSPISGHRSVSWYQQTPGQGLQFLFEYFSETQRNKGNFPGRFSGRQFSNSRSEMNVSTLELGDSALYLCASSLVGQGMNEQFFGPGTRLTVL.

This rearrangement joins TRBV11-2 to TRBJ1-3; 8 nucleotides align to TRBD1. This CDR3 contains 16 residues. Per the germline V gene, CDR1 is SGHAT and CDR2 is FQNNGV. Trimming removed 5 bases from V and 5 bases from J; junction bases left unmatched: 11. This CDR3 is CASSPLTGEVRNTIYF. The CDR3 nucleotides are TGTGCCAGCAGCCCTCTGACAGGGGAGGTCCGAAACACCATATATTTT.

The chain combines TRBV18 with TRBJ2-2, with TRBD1 matching over 8 bases. CDR1 KGHSH and CDR2 LQKENI come from the germline V gene. This CDR3 has 16 amino acids. Losses at the gene ends were 5 bases for V and 3 bases for J; bases not matched to a gene: 8. CDR3 residues: CASSGLTGEYTGELFF. The CDR3 coding sequence is TGTGCCAGCTCAGGCTTGACAGGGGAGTACACCGGGGAGCTGTTTTTT.

The chain recombines TRBV28 with TRBJ2-5; unclear D gene. V was cut by 3 bases and J by 5 bases, with 10 bases left in between. The CDR3 loop spans 13 amino acids. CDR1 MDHEN and CDR2 SYDVKM come from the germline V gene. The DNA for the CDR3 is TGTGCCAGCAGTTTTGTGGGCATGGAGACCCAGTACTTC. This encodes CASSFVGMETQYF. Using reference TRBV28 and TRBJ2-5 for the parts outside the CDR3, the full variable domain is DVKVTQSSRYLVKRTGEKVFLECVQDMDHENMFWYRQDPGLGLRLIYFSYDVKMKEKGDIPEGYSVSREKKERFSLILESASTNQTSMYLCASSFVGMETQYFGPGTRLLVL.

J is TRBJ1-1 and V is TRBV18; D remains unclear. Trimming shortened V by 0 bases and J by 4 bases, and 12 bases separated the two germline ends. CDR3 length: 15 residues. CDR1 and CDR2 (germline): KGHSH, LQKENI. In nucleotides, the CDR3 is TGTGCCAGCTCACCACCTACCGGATTAGCCACTGAAGCTTTCTTT. Protein product: CASSPPTGLATEAFF. Full variable domain (remainder filled in from reference TRBV18 and TRBJ1-1): NAGVMQNPRHLVRRRGQEARLRCSPMKGHSHVYWYRQLPEEGLKFMVYLQKENIIDESGMPKERFSAEFPKEGPSILRIQQVVRGDSAAYFCASSPPTGLATEAFFGQGTRLTVV.

The chain combines TRBV21-1 with TRBJ2-7; the D segment call TRBD1 is taken from the table without a DNA check. TRBV21-1 is a pseudogene. CDR3 length equals 15 residues. CDR3 residues: CASPIQGVFRNEQYF. CDR3 coding DNA: TGTGCCAGTCCAATACAGGGGGTCTTTAGGAACGAGCAGTACTTC.

In this sample, this clone turned up once. V is TRBV25-1 and J is TRBJ2-2; 15 positions match TRBD2. CDR1 is MGHDK and CDR2 is SYGVNS in the germline V gene. The CDR3 has 18 residues. The junction had 11 bases not matched to a gene; V was cut back by 8 bases and J by 4 bases. The CDR3 DNA sequence: TGTGCCAGCGGGAGACTGGGACTAGCGGGAGGATCCACCGGGGAGCTGTTTTTT. It translates to CASGRLGLAGGSTGELFF.

The rearrangement joins TRBV4-3 to TRBJ2-3; 11 nucleotides align to TRBD2. The CDR3 consists of 17 residues. The germline CDR1 and CDR2 sequences are LGHNA and YSLEER. V lost 1 base to trimming and J lost 2 bases; unmatched junction nucleotides: 5. The CDR3 DNA follows: TGCGCCAGCAGCCAAGCCGAACTAGCGGGGGACACAGATACGCAGTATTTT. Its translation is CASSQAELAGDTDTQYF.

This chain links TRBV28 with TRBJ1-5; D is unclear. Trimming stripped 6 bases from V and 11 bases from J, with 11 bases between. Germline-derived CDR1 and CDR2 are MDHEN and SYDVKM. The CDR3 runs to 11 residues. The chain's CDR3 is CASSSPGTQHF. CDR3 coding DNA: TGTGCCAGCAGCTCCCCTGGCACCCAGCATTTT.